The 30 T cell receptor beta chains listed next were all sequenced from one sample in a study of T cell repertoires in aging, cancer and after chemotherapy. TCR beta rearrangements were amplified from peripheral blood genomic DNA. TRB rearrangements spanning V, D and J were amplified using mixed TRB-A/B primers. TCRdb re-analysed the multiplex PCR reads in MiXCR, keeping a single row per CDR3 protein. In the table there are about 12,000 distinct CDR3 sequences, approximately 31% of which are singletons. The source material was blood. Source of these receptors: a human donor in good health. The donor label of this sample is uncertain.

CDR3 residues: CASSPGTGSGEKLFF. In DNA, the CDR3 is TGTGCCAGCAGCCCGGGGACAGGGTCGGGTGAAAAACTGTTTTTT. The gene calls are TRBV5-4 and TRBJ1-4, with 9 positions matching TRBD1. The CDR3 extends over 15 amino acids. The J segment lost 7 bases and the V segment lost 4 bases, leaving 8 bases of the junction unmatched. Germline CDR1 SGHNT, CDR2 YYREEE (reference sequence).

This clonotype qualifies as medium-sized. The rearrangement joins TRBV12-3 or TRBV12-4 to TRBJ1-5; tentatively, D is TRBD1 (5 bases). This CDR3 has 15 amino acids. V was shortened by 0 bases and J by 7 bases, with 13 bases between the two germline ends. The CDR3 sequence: CASSLAGRRGQPQHF. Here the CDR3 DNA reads TGTGCCAGCAGTTTAGCGGGACGGCGGGGGCAGCCCCAGCATTTT.

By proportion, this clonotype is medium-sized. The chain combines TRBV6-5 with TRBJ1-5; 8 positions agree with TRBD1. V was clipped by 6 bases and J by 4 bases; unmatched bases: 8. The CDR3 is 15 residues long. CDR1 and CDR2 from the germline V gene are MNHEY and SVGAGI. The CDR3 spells CASSYGQGGNQPQHF. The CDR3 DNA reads TGTGCCAGCAGCTACGGACAGGGAGGTAATCAGCCCCAGCATTTT.

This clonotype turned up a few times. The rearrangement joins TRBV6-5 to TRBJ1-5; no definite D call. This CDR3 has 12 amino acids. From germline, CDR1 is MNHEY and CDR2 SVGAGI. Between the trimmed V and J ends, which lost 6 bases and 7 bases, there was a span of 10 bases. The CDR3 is CASSPTGQPQHF. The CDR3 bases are TGTGCCAGCAGCCCCACTGGACAGCCCCAGCATTTT.

The CDR3 bases are TGTGCCAGTAGGCGACAGGGTTTAAGATCTGAAAAACTGTTTTTT. Protein product: CASRRQGLRSEKLFF. This sequence joins TRBV19 and TRBJ1-4, with 7 nucleotides matching TRBD1. The junction had 11 bases not matched to a gene; V was cut back by 6 bases and J by 7 bases. Germline V gene data show CDR1 as LNHDA and CDR2 as SQIVND (reference sequence). This CDR3 has 15 amino acids.

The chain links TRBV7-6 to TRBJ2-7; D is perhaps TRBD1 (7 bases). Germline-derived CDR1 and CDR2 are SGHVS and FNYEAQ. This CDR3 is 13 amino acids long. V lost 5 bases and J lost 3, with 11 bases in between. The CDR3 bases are TGTGCCAGCAGCGCGGGACAGCTCTACGAGCAGTACTTC. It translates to CASSAGQLYEQYF.

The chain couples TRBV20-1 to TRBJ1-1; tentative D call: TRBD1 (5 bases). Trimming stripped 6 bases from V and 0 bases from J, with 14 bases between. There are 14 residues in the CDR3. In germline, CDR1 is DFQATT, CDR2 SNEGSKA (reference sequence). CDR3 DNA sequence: TGCAGTGCCACCCGGAGACAGCTGAACACTGAAGCTTTCTTT. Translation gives CSATRRQLNTEAFF.

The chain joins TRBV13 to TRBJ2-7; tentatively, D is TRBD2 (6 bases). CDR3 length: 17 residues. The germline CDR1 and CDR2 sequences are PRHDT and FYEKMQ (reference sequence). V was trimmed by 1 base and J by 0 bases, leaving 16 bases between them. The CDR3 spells CASSLDFGPGSSYEQYF. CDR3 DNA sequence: TGTGCCAGCAGCTTAGATTTTGGTCCCGGGAGCTCCTACGAGCAGTACTTC.

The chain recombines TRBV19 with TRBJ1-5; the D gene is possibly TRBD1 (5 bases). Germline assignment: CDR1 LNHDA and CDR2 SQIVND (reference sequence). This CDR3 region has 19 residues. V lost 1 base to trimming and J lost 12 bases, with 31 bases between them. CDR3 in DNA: TGTGCCAGTAGTATAGGGCCCGGGGCGGGGCAGGGTCATCCTGAAAACCAGCATTTT. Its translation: CASSIGPGAGQGHPENQHF.

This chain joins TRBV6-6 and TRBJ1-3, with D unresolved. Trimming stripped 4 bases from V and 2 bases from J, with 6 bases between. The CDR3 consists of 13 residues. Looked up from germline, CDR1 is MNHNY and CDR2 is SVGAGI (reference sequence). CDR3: CASSSIPGNTIYF. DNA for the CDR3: TGTGCCAGCAGTTCTATCCCTGGAAACACCATATATTTT.

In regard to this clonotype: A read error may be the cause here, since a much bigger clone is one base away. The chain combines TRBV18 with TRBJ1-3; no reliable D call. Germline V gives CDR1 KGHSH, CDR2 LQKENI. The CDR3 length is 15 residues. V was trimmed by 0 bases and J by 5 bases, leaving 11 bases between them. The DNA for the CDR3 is TGTGCCAGCTCACCACCCGTCCGGGGTAGAAACACCATATATTTT. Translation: CASSPPVRGRNTIYF. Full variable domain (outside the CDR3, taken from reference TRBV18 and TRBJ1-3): NAGVMQNPRHLVRRRGQEARLRCSPMKGHSHVYWYRQLPEEGLKFMVYLQKENIIDESGMPKERFSAEFPKEGPSILRIQQVVRGDSAAYFCASSPPVRGRNTIYFGEGSWLTVV.

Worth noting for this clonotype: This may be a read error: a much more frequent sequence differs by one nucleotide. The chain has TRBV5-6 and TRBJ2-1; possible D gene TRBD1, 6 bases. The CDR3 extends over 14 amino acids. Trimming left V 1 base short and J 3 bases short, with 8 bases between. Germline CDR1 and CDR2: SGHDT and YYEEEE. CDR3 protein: CASSLTGSYNEQFF. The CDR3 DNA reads TGTGCCAGCAGCTTGACAGGGAGCTACAATGAGCAGTTCTTC.

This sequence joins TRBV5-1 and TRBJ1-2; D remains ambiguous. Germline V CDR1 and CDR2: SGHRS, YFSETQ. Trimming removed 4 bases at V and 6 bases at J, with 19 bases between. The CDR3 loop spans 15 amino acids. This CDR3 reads CASSVDGVGYDGYTF. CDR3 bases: TGCGCCAGCAGCGTGGATGGGGTGGGATATGATGGCTACACCTTC.

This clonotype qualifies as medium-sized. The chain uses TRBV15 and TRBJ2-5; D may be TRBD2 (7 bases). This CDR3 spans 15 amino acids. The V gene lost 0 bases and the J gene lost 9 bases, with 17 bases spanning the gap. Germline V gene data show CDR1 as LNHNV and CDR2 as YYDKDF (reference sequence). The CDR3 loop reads CATSRDPGAGRAQYF. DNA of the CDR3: TGTGCCACCAGCAGAGACCCAGGGGCGGGGAGGGCCCAGTACTTC.

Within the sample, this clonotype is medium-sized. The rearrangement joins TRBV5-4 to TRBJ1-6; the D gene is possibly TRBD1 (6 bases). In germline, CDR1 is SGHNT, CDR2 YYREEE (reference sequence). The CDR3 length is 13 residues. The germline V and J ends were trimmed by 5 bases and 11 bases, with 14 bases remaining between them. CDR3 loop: CASRPGTLAPLHF. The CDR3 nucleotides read TGTGCCAGCAGACCCGGGACATTGGCACCCCTCCACTTT.

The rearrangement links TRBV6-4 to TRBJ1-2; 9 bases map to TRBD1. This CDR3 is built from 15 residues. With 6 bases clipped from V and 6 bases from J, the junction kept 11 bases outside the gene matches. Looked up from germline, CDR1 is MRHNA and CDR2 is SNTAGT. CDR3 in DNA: TGTGCCAGCAGCAAACCAAAAGACAGGGGGAATGGCTACACCTTC. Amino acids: CASSKPKDRGNGYTF.

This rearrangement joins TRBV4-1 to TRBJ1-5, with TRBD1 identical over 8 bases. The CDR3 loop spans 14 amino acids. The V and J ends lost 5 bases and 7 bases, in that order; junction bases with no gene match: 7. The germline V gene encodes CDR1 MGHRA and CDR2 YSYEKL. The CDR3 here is CASSWGQVDQPQHF. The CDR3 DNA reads TGCGCCAGCAGCTGGGGACAGGTGGACCAGCCCCAGCATTTT.

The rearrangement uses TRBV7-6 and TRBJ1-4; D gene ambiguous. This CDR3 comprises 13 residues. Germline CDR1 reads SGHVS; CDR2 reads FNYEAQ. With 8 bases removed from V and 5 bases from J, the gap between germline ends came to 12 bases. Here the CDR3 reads CASRETPNEKLFF. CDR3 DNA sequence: TGTGCCAGCCGGGAAACACCCAATGAAAAACTGTTTTTT.

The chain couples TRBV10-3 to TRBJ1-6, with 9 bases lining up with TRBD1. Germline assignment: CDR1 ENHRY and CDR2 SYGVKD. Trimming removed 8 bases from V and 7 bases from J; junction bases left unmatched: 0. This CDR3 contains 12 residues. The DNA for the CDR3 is TGTGCCATCGGACAGGGGAATTCACCCCTCCACTTT. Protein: CAIGQGNSPLHF.

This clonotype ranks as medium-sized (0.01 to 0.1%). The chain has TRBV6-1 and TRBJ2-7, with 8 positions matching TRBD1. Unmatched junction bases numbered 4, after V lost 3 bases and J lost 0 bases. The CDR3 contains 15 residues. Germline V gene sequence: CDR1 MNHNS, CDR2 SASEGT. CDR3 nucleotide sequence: TGTGCCAGCAGTGAGTCCGGGACAGGCTCCTACGAGCAGTACTTC. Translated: CASSESGTGSYEQYF.

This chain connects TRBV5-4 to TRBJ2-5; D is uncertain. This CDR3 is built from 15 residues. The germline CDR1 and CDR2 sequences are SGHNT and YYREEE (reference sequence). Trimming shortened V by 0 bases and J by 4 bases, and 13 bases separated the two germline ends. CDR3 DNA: TGTGCCAGCAGCTTGGCCCAAGGCCTGGGAGAGACCCAGTACTTC. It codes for CASSLAQGLGETQYF.

The CDR3: CASSLGRNTEAFF. The CDR3 DNA reads as TGTGCCAGCAGTTTAGGACGCAACACTGAAGCTTTCTTT. The chain has TRBV27 and TRBJ1-1, with no clear D. Trimming removed 2 bases from V and 2 bases from J, with 6 bases in between. The CDR3 has 13 amino acids. Germline CDR1 MNHEY, CDR2 SMNVEV (reference sequence).

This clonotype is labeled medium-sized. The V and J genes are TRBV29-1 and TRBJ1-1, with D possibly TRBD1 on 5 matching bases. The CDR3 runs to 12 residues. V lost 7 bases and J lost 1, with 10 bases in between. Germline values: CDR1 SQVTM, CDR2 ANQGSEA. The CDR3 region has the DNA TGCAGCGGAAATACAGGGAACACTGAAGCTTTCTTT. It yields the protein CSGNTGNTEAFF.

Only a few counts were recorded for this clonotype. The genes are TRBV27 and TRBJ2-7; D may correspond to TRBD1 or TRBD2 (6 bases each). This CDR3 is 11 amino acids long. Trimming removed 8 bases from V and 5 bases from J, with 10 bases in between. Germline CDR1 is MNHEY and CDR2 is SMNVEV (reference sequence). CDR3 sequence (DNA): TGTGCCAGCTCGAGGGGGGACGAGCAGTACTTC. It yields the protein CASSRGDEQYF.

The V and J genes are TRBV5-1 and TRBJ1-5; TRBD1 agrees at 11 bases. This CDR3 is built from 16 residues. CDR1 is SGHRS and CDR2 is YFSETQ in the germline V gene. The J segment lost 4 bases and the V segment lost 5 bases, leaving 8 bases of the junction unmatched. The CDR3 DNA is TGCGCCAGCAGTCCGTTCGGGACAGGGGGTAATCAGCCCCAGCATTTT. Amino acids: CASSPFGTGGNQPQHF.

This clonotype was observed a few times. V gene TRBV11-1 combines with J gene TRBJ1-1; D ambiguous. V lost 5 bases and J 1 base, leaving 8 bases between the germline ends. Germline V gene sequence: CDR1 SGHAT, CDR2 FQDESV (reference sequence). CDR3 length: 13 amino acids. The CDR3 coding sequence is TGTGCCAGCAGCCTCACATGGAACACTGAAGCTTTCTTT. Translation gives CASSLTWNTEAFF.

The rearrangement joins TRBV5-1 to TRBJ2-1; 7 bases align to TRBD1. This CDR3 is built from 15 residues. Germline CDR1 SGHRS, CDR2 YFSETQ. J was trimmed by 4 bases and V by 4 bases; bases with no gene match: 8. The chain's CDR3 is CASSALRGTYNEQFF. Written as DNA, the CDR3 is TGCGCCAGCAGCGCACTCAGGGGGACATACAATGAGCAGTTCTTC.

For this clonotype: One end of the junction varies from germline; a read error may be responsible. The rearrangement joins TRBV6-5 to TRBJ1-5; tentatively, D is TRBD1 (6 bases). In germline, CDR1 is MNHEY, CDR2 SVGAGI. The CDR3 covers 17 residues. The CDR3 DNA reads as TGTGCCAGCAGTTACACCCGGGACACCCTTAGCAATCAGCCCCAGAATTTT. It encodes CASSYTRDTLSNQPQNF.

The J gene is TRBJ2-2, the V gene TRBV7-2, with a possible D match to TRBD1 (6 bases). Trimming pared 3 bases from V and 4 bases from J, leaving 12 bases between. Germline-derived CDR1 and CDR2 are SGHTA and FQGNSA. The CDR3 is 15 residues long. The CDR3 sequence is CASSFVGAVTGELFF. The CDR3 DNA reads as TGTGCCAGCAGCTTTGTGGGGGCGGTCACCGGGGAGCTGTTTTTT.

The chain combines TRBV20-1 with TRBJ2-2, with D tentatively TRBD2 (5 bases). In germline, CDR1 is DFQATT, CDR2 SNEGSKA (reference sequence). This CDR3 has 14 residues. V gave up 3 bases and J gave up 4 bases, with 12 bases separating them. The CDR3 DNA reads TGCAGTGCTAGTAAGGGAAGCGGCACCGGGGAGCTGTTTTTT. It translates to CSASKGSGTGELFF.